Listed here are 20 T cell receptor beta chains from one sample, sequenced in a study of molecular identifiers for immune sequencing clone quantification. MiXCR, run by TCRdb on the PCR reads, gives a single entry per CDR3 protein. The sample has 600,000 to 650,000 distinct CDR3 sequences; 20% are singletons. Sequencing was carried out using naive CD8+ T cells from blood, with Jurkat cell RNA spiked in. Subset here: FACS-sorted CD8+CD4-CCR7+CD45RA+ naive T cells. The receptors were gathered from a human donor in good health. Some libraries in this study had Jurkat cell RNA spiked in.

Many counts were recorded for this clonotype. This sequence joins TRBV27 and TRBJ2-6, with 11 bases fitting TRBD1. V lost 5 bases to trimming and J lost 1 base; unmatched junction nucleotides: 7. This CDR3 is built from 18 residues. Germline V gene data show CDR1 as MNHEY and CDR2 as SMNVEV (reference sequence). In nucleotides, the CDR3 is TGTGCCAGCAGTCAGGGGACAGGGGGTTTTTCTGGGGCCAACGTCCTGACTTTC. It translates to CASSQGTGGFSGANVLTF.

A remark on this clonotype: The junction differs from germline at one of its ends, possibly a read error. V usage is TRBV4-1 and J usage is TRBJ2-2; D is possibly TRBD2 (5 bases). The CDR3 extends over 17 amino acids. Per germline, CDR1 MGHRA and CDR2 YSYEKL. The CDR3 loop is CASSQGLEIPGPGEPFF. The CDR3 nucleotides read TGCGCCAGCAGCCAAGGCCTAGAAATTCCCGGGCCCGGGGAGCCGTTTTTT.

This clonotype was detected many times. The chain couples TRBV30 to TRBJ1-1, with 8 positions matching TRBD1. The CDR3 sequence is 13 residues long. With V trimmed by 3 bases and J by 4 bases, 4 bases remained unmatched. CDR1 GTSNPN and CDR2 SVGIG come from the germline V gene (reference sequence). For the CDR3, the DNA is TGTGCCTGGAGCCATACAGGGGGCACTGAAGCTTTCTTT. This sequence encodes CAWSHTGGTEAFF.

On this clonotype: This may come from a read error, since a much larger clone is one base off. This chain joins TRBV9 and TRBJ1-2; D unresolved. The germline CDR1 and CDR2 sequences are SGDLS and YYNGEE. V gave up 0 bases and J gave up 1 base, with 13 bases separating them. This CDR3 has 16 amino acids. The CDR3: CASSVAPDGDNYGYTF. The CDR3 DNA reads as TGTGCCAGCAGCGTAGCTCCCGACGGCGATAACTATGGCTACACCTTC.

The table lists this clonotype with many counts. At one end, the junction sequence differs from germline, possibly due to a read error. The V call is TRBV19, the J call TRBJ2-3; 10 positions agree with TRBD1. The CDR3 totals 14 residues. CDR1 and CDR2 (germline): LNHDA, SQIVND (reference sequence). The CDR3 spells CASSRGQGGDTQYF. The CDR3, as DNA: TGCGCCAGCAGCCGAGGACAGGGGGGAGATACGCAGTATTTT.

This clonotype has a count of ten or more. This chain connects TRBV6-5 to TRBJ2-7; TRBD2 is a possible D gene (6 bases). Deletions cut 5 bases from V and 5 bases from J, with 16 bases between. Germline V lookup: CDR1 MNHEY, CDR2 SVGAGI. The length of the CDR3 is 14 residues. The CDR3 is CASSKGLLEDEQYF. The CDR3 coding sequence is TGTGCCAGCAGTAAGGGACTCCTGGAGGACGAGCAGTACTTC.

This rearrangement joins TRBV19 to TRBJ2-3, with 12 nucleotides matching TRBD2. The germline gives CDR1 LNHDA, CDR2 SQIVND (reference sequence). The CDR3 consists of 18 residues. Germline trimming cut 3 bases from V and 4 bases from J; bases unmatched to any gene: 11. CDR3 amino acids: CASSIGLAGGPVADTQYF. CDR3 DNA: TGTGCCAGTAGTATCGGGCTAGCGGGGGGGCCGGTGGCAGATACGCAGTATTTT.

This chain uses TRBV4-1 with TRBJ2-5; D gene ambiguous. Trimming shortened V by 0 bases and J by 7 bases, and 6 bases separated the two germline ends. Per germline, CDR1 MGHRA and CDR2 YSYEKL. CDR3 length equals 12 residues. CDR3 amino acids: CASSQDGLTQYF. Written as DNA, the CDR3 is TGCGCCAGCAGCCAAGATGGGCTGACCCAGTACTTC.

This clonotype was counted ten times or more. The gene calls are TRBV7-9 and TRBJ2-7, with D perhaps TRBD2 (6 bases). This CDR3 has 13 residues. V shed 7 bases and J shed 6 bases, with 16 bases lying between them. Germline V lookup: CDR1 SEHNR, CDR2 FQNEAQ (reference sequence). The CDR3 spells CASTGTPNVEQYF. CDR3 bases: TGTGCCAGCACCGGGACTCCTAACGTCGAGCAGTACTTC.

The CDR3 region is CASIELAEAIDTQYF. The DNA of the CDR3 is TGCGCCAGCATTGAACTAGCGGAGGCTATCGATACGCAGTATTTT. The chain links TRBV10-1 to TRBJ2-3; 8 bases are shared with TRBD2. CDR1 is WNHNN and CDR2 is SYGVQD in the germline V gene (reference sequence). The ends lost 7 bases at V and 6 bases at J; junction bases unmatched: 12. The CDR3 spans 15 residues.

This clonotype was found a few times. The chain combines TRBV5-5 with TRBJ2-7, with TRBD2 as a possible D gene (6 bases). Germline CDR1 is SGHKS and CDR2 is YYEKEE (reference sequence). V was clipped by 0 bases and J by 1 base, with 11 bases between them. The CDR3 has 15 residues. The CDR3 region is CASSLGRDFSYEQYF. The CDR3 nucleotides read TGTGCCAGCAGCTTGGGACGGGACTTTTCCTACGAGCAGTACTTC.

This clonotype appeared many times. The V gene is TRBV14, the J gene TRBJ2-1, with a possible D match to TRBD2 (6 bases). V dropped 4 bases and J dropped 9 bases, with 22 bases sitting between them. Germline CDR1 SGHDN, CDR2 FVKESK. There are 16 residues in the CDR3. This CDR3 is CASSPKDWGGRSEQFF. DNA of the CDR3: TGTGCCAGCAGCCCGAAAGACTGGGGAGGCCGGAGTGAGCAGTTCTTC.

This chain joins TRBV20-1 and TRBJ2-7, with D perhaps given as TRBD1 or TRBD2 (5 bases each). Germline V gene sequence: CDR1 DFQATT, CDR2 SNEGSKA (reference sequence). This CDR3 region has 10 residues. Trimming removed 7 bases at V and 5 bases at J, with 9 bases between. This CDR3 reads CSVRDDEQYF. Written as DNA, the CDR3 is TGCAGTGTTAGGGACGACGAGCAGTACTTC.

The table lists this clonotype with a few counts. The V gene is TRBV24-1, the J gene TRBJ2-2, with a weak D call TRBD1 (6 bases). Between the trimmed V and J ends, which lost 4 bases and 5 bases, there was a span of 7 bases. Germline CDR1 KGHDR, CDR2 SFDVKD. The CDR3 is 13 residues long. Here the CDR3 reads CATSETGTGELFF. The CDR3 DNA is TGTGCCACCAGTGAAACAGGGACCGGGGAGCTGTTTTTT.

This clonotype showed up just once. This sequence joins TRBV13 and TRBJ2-3; the D call may be TRBD1 or TRBD2 (5 bases each). V was pared by 8 bases and J by 5 bases, with 29 bases between. Germline assignment: CDR1 PRHDT and CDR2 FYEKMQ (reference sequence). CDR3 length: 18 residues. DNA for the CDR3: TGTGCCAGCGGTGGACCCCCTGGGGCCATTTTAAGCGGAGATACGCAGTATTTT. This translates into CASGGPPGAILSGDTQYF.

On this clonotype: A read error may be the cause here, since a much bigger clone is one base away. J is TRBJ2-5 and V is TRBV7-9, with D unresolved. Germline V gene data show CDR1 as SEHNR and CDR2 as FQNEAQ (reference sequence). Trimming took off 1 base at V and 3 bases at J, with 12 bases between the two ends. The CDR3 covers 15 residues. CDR3 residues: CASSLGTSNKETQYF. Written as DNA, the CDR3 is TGTGCCAGCAGCTTAGGGACCTCCAATAAAGAGACCCAGTACTTC.

This clonotype was recorded at least ten times. The rearrangement uses TRBV4-3 and TRBJ1-5; no clear D. This CDR3 is built from 13 residues. Looked up from germline, CDR1 is LGHNA and CDR2 is YSLEER. Trimming left V 3 bases short and J 4 bases short, with 7 bases between. Here the CDR3 DNA reads TGCGCCAGCAGCCAGAGCAGAAATCAGCCCCAGCATTTT. Its translation: CASSQSRNQPQHF.

This clonotype was picked up a small number of times. The genes are TRBV7-9 and TRBJ1-2; TRBD1 agrees at 8 bases. The CDR3 is 16 residues long. The germline V gene has CDR1 SEHNR and CDR2 FQNEAQ (reference sequence). V lost 5 bases, J lost 2 bases, and 10 bases stayed unmatched. This CDR3 is CASSPTLQGVNYGYTF. The CDR3 DNA sequence: TGTGCCAGCAGCCCCACCCTACAGGGGGTGAACTATGGCTACACCTTC.

V is TRBV19 and J is TRBJ1-6; D call uncertain. The CDR3 spans 14 residues. Germline values: CDR1 LNHDA, CDR2 SQIVND (reference sequence). Trimming removed 3 bases from V and 5 bases from J, with 8 bases in between. The CDR3 sequence is CASSIWKDNSPLHF. The CDR3 DNA reads TGTGCCAGTAGTATTTGGAAAGATAATTCACCCCTCCACTTT.

This clonotype was found many times. V usage is TRBV15 and J usage is TRBJ2-2; D might be TRBD1 or TRBD2, each matching 5 bases. This CDR3 region has 15 residues. V shed 2 bases and J shed 3 bases, with 10 bases lying between them. Germline loops: CDR1 LNHNV, CDR2 YYDKDF (reference sequence). In DNA form, the CDR3 reads TGTGCCACCAGCAGAAGGGACGCCGACACCGGGGAGCTGTTTTTT. Translating gives CATSRRDADTGELFF.